The clone carrying this TCR beta chain was detected a few times. What it recognizes is unknown. This entry comes from a study of T-cell memory formation after mild COVID-19. Study findings and constraints: Day 15 to 85 contractors were CD4/CD8 balanced; later expanders leaned CD4+.

The ends were cut back, 4 bases at V and 1 base at J, with 14 bases in the middle. Germline CDR1 reads SGHKS; CDR2 reads YYEKEE (reference sequence). CDR3 size: 15 residues. TCRdb independently ran MiXCR on the 5' RACE reads; one entry per CDR3 protein. This table has roughly 500,000 distinct CDR3 sequences, roughly 20% appearing once. This rearrangement joins TRBV5-5 to TRBJ2-5, with D possibly matching TRBD1 (5 bases). The TCR originated in an adult woman who had mild COVID-19 (a few samples of this study predate the infection). Cell type and time point are not known. The material sequenced was PBMCs or a T cell subset sorted from them (not recorded which). The CDR3 bases are TGTGCCAGCAGCCTTTCTGGGGCCGTCCAAGAGACCCAGTACTTC. It yields the protein CASSLSGAVQETQYF. Looking up the rest from reference TRBV5-5 and TRBJ2-5 gives the full variable domain: DAGVTQSPTHLIKTRGQQVTLRCSPISGHKSVSWYQQVLGQGPQFIFQYYEKEERGRGNFPDRFSARQFPNYSSELNVNALLLGDSALYLCASSLSGAVQETQYFGPGTRLLVL.